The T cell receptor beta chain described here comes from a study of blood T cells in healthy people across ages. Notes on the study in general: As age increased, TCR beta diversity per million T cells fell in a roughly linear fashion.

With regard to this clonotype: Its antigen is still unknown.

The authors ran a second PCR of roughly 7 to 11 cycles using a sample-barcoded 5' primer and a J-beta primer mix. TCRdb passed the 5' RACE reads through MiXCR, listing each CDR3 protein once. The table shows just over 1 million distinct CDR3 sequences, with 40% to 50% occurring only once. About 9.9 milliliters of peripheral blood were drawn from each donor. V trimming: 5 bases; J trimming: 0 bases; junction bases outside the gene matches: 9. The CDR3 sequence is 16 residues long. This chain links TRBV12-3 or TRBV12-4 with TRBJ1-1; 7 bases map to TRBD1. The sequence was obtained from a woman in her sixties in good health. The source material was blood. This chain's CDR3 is CASSSLAGTVNTEAFF. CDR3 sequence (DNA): TGTGCCAGCAGTAGCCTTGCCGGGACAGTGAACACTGAAGCTTTCTTT.